Presented here are 18 T cell receptor beta chains from one specimen sequenced in a study of T cell changes during pregnancy in multiple sclerosis. Only in-frame clones appear in the TCRdb table, and some are missing; sequencing was by immunoSEQ multiplex PCR. Here the sample spans about 60,000 clones, around 90% being singletons. The sequencing used peripheral blood, collected before pregnancy. These receptors came from a female donor with multiple sclerosis, enrolled in a pregnancy study.

The chain combines TRBV7-2 with TRBJ2-7; TRBD1 matches at 8 bases. Germline CDR1 SGHTA, CDR2 FQGNSA. The ends lost 5 bases at V and 6 bases at J; junction bases unmatched: 6. There are 13 residues in the CDR3. The CDR3 loop reads CASSDNRGSEQYF. The CDR3 coding sequence is TGTGCCAGCAGCGACAACAGGGGGTCCGAGCAGTACTTC.

The chain uses TRBV6-5 and TRBJ2-4; tentatively, D is TRBD2 (6 bases). This CDR3 region has 14 residues. V lost 6 bases to trimming and J lost 6 bases, with 15 bases between them. Looked up from germline, CDR1 is MNHEY and CDR2 is SVGAGI. Written as DNA, the CDR3 is TGTGCCAGCAGGTTCCGAGGAGGGCCAAACATTCAGTACTTC. Translation gives CASRFRGGPNIQYF.

This clone came up a few times. The V and J genes are TRBV6-5 and TRBJ1-2; weak D call: TRBD1 (5 bases). The CDR3 extends over 10 amino acids. The V gene's germline CDR1 is MNHEY and CDR2 SVGAGI. Trimming shortened V by 10 bases and J by 6 bases, and 9 bases separated the two germline ends. This chain's CDR3 is CATKGDGYTF. Written as DNA, the CDR3 is TGTGCCACGAAAGGGGATGGCTACACCTTC.

The chain is built from TRBV7-3 and TRBJ1-6; a weak D match, TRBD1 (6 bases). The germline V and J ends were trimmed by 6 bases and 13 bases, with 13 bases remaining between them. The germline V gene encodes CDR1 SGHTA and CDR2 FQGTGA. CDR3 length equals 12 residues. The CDR3 protein is CASRQGSAPLHF. The CDR3 DNA reads as TGTGCCAGCAGACAGGGCTCGGCGCCCCTCCACTTT.

A single count supports this clone. The chain carries TRBV25-1 and TRBJ1-6, with D hard to call. Between the trimmed V and J ends, which lost 5 bases and 6 bases, there was a span of 20 bases. There are 17 residues in the CDR3. Germline lookup yields CDR1 MGHDK and CDR2 SYGVNS. The CDR3 nucleotides are TGTGCCAGCAGTCTGCCCGGACTGGGCGCGCCTAATTCACCCCTCCACTTT. Translation gives CASSLPGLGAPNSPLHF.

V usage is TRBV5-4 and J usage is TRBJ2-2, with 9 bases that match TRBD1. The CDR3 runs 17 residues. Germline V gives CDR1 SGHNT, CDR2 YYREEE (reference sequence). After removal of 3 bases from V and 2 bases from J, the junction contained 8 bases not matched to a gene. The CDR3 loop reads CASSWSRTGVNTGELFF. For the CDR3, the DNA is TGTGCCAGCAGCTGGTCGCGGACAGGGGTCAACACCGGGGAGCTGTTTTTT.

The chain joins TRBV9 to TRBJ1-2; the match to TRBD1 covers 8 bases. The CDR3 contains 18 residues. Unmatched junction bases numbered 14, after V lost 4 bases and J lost 0 bases. Germline V gene lookup returns CDR1 SGDLS and CDR2 YYNGEE. The CDR3 DNA reads TGTGCCAGCAGCCTACAGGGGGGCAGAACCAGATCTAACTATGGCTACACCTTC. Translated, it gives CASSLQGGRTRSNYGYTF.

This clone has only one observation. The rearrangement joins TRBV5-6 to TRBJ1-5; TRBD1 is a possible D gene (5 bases). CDR3 length: 14 amino acids. CDR1 and CDR2 (germline): SGHDT, YYEEEE. The V end was cut by 5 bases, the J end by 0 bases, with 9 bases between. The CDR3: CASRSQDSNQPQHF. CDR3 nucleotides: TGTGCCAGCAGGTCACAGGATAGCAATCAGCCCCAGCATTTT.

Here the CDR3 reads CASSLTRSSYNEQFF. The CDR3 nucleotides read TGTGCCAGCAGCCTGACTCGTAGCTCCTACAATGAGCAGTTCTTC. The chain is built from TRBV7-2 and TRBJ2-1; D gene ambiguous. Germline CDR1 is SGHTA and CDR2 is FQGNSA. Trimming shortened V by 5 bases and J by 0 bases, and 11 bases separated the two germline ends. The CDR3 loop spans 15 amino acids.

The chain couples TRBV5-8 to TRBJ2-3; TRBD2 matches 10 bases. Germline V gives CDR1 SGHTS, CDR2 YDEGEE. This CDR3 region has 17 residues. V shed 3 bases and J 2 bases; nucleotides not matched to a gene: 9. The CDR3: CASSYPLSGGATDTQYF. In DNA, the CDR3 is TGTGCCAGCAGCTACCCCCTAAGCGGGGGGGCCACAGATACGCAGTATTTT.

The chain recombines TRBV4-3 with TRBJ1-1, with D hard to call. The CDR3 length is 14 residues. Germline assignment: CDR1 LGHNA and CDR2 YSLEER. V lost 1 base, J lost 3 bases, and 9 bases lay in between. CDR3: CASSQALRDTEAFF. CDR3 nucleotide sequence: TGCGCCAGCAGCCAAGCGCTGAGGGACACTGAAGCTTTCTTT.

V and J are TRBV18 and TRBJ2-3; no clear D gene. The germline CDR1 and CDR2 sequences are KGHSH and LQKENI. Trimming removed 2 bases at V and 1 base at J, with 7 bases between. The CDR3 runs to 14 residues. The CDR3 region has the DNA TGTGCCAGCTCACCAATTCCTCGCACAGATACGCAGTATTTT. Protein sequence: CASSPIPRTDTQYF.

This chain links TRBV4-3 with TRBJ1-4, with D possibly TRBD1 on 5 matching bases. The CDR3 consists of 14 residues. V dropped 6 bases and J dropped 2 bases, with 10 bases sitting between them. Germline values: CDR1 LGHNA, CDR2 YSLEER. CDR3 in DNA: TGCGCCAGCAGTGGGGGGTATACTAATGAAAAACTGTTTTTT. It yields the protein CASSGGYTNEKLFF.

The rearrangement joins TRBV9 to TRBJ2-7; D unclear. Germline V gene data show CDR1 as SGDLS and CDR2 as YYNGEE. The CDR3 extends over 16 amino acids. The germline V and J ends were trimmed by 2 bases and 7 bases, with 22 bases remaining between them. Here the CDR3 DNA reads TGTGCCAGCAGCGTCAGCGCAATGAGTGGTATTTCGGAGCAGTACTTC. Amino acids: CASSVSAMSGISEQYF.

The gene calls are TRBV23-1 and TRBJ2-4; 7 nucleotides match TRBD2. TRBV23-1 has ORF status, its function being uncertain. Unmatched junction bases numbered 14, after V lost 3 bases and J lost 3 bases. The CDR3 loop spans 18 amino acids. The CDR3 DNA reads TGCGCCAGCAGTCACCCTGGGGGGGAGGTCGAAGGCAAAAACATTCAGTACTTC. This sequence encodes CASSHPGGEVEGKNIQYF.

The CDR3 DNA sequence: TGTGCCTCTTCGGGGACAGTGAGGTACGAGCAGTACTTC. Protein sequence: CASSGTVRYEQYF. The chain uses TRBV10-3 and TRBJ2-7; TRBD1 aligns across 7 bases. After removal of 11 bases from V and 4 bases from J, the junction contained 11 bases not matched to a gene. The CDR3 runs to 13 residues. Germline V gene sequence: CDR1 ENHRY, CDR2 SYGVKD.

The V and J genes are TRBV6-6 and TRBJ2-1, with 11 bases fitting TRBD2. J lost 9 bases, V lost 5 bases, and 9 bases had no gene match. The V gene's germline CDR1 is MNHNY and CDR2 SVGAGI (reference sequence). The length of the CDR3 is 15 residues. The CDR3 DNA follows: TGTGCCAGCAGTACGGCCGGGACTAGCGGTAGTGAGCAGTTCTTC. It yields the protein CASSTAGTSGSEQFF.

The V and J genes are TRBV6-5 and TRBJ1-5; no reliable D call. The CDR3 covers 13 residues. Germline lookup yields CDR1 MNHEY and CDR2 SVGAGI. Trimming left V 2 bases short and J 2 bases short, with 4 bases between. Here the CDR3 DNA reads TGTGCCAGCAGTTACGGCCGCAATCAGCCCCAGCATTTT. Its translation is CASSYGRNQPQHF.